The next 27 T cell receptor beta chains were all read from a single sample in a study of shared clonotypes between healthy human individuals. TCRdb keeps only in-frame clones here, not all; method: immunoSEQ multiplex PCR. The table records about 2,200,000 clones, more than 85% of them present only once. CD8 cells classed as naive were CD45RO-negative and positively selected for CCR7, excluding terminally differentiated effector memory CD45RA+ cells. The sample was naive CD8+ T cells from PBMCs. These receptors all stem from a man between 18 and 35 years old in good health. Some clones in this sample may be carry-over from other donors' samples.

CDR3 DNA sequence: TGTGCCAGCAGTTTACTACAGGCCGGGGAGCTGTTTTTT. It codes for CASSLLQAGELFF. This chain connects TRBV27 to TRBJ2-2; a weak D match, TRBD1 (5 bases). There are 13 residues in the CDR3. CDR1 MNHEY and CDR2 SMNVEV come from the germline V gene (reference sequence). The V and J ends lost 2 bases and 6 bases respectively, with 7 bases between them.

This clone showed up just once. The rearrangement joins TRBV11-2 to TRBJ2-7; tentatively, D is TRBD1 (5 bases). With 1 base removed from V and 2 bases from J, the gap between germline ends came to 12 bases. The CDR3 has 15 amino acids. The germline V gene has CDR1 SGHAT and CDR2 FQNNGV. The CDR3 is CASSLGRQLTYEQYF. The DNA of the CDR3 is TGTGCCAGCAGCTTAGGACGACAGCTGACCTACGAGCAGTACTTC. Full variable domain (remainder filled in from reference TRBV11-2 and TRBJ2-7): EAGVAQSPRYKIIEKRQSVAFWCNPISGHATLYWYQQILGQGPKLLIQFQNNGVVDDSQLPKDRFSAERLKGVDSTLKIQPAKLEDSAVYLCASSLGRQLTYEQYFGPGTRLTVT.

The J gene is TRBJ2-3, the V gene TRBV18; D call uncertain. CDR3 size: 17 residues. Germline assignment: CDR1 KGHSH and CDR2 LQKENI. Trimming removed 6 bases at V and 9 bases at J, with 28 bases between. CDR3 coding DNA: TGTGCCAGCTCGGTCGGCGAATGGGATCGGACGCCGATGACGCAGTATTTT. The encoded protein is CASSVGEWDRTPMTQYF.

The V call is TRBV4-1, the J call TRBJ1-5; 11 nucleotides align to TRBD1. Germline CDR1 and CDR2: MGHRA and YSYEKL. CDR3 size: 18 residues. V shed 4 bases, J shed 3 bases, and the junction held 11 bases outside the gene matches. CDR3 DNA: TGCGCCAGCAGCCGCGGGACAGGGGGGGAATTTGACAATCAGCCCCAGCATTTT. It is translated as CASSRGTGGEFDNQPQHF.

This sequence joins TRBV5-4 and TRBJ1-1; TRBD1 is a possible D gene (5 bases). Trimming stripped 4 bases from V and 1 base from J, with 11 bases between. The CDR3 runs to 14 residues. Germline V CDR1 and CDR2: SGHNT, YYREEE (reference sequence). The CDR3 DNA sequence: TGTGCCAGCAGCCCCAGGGCGACGAACACTGAAGCTTTCTTT. Its protein product is CASSPRATNTEAFF.

This chain joins TRBV7-9 and TRBJ2-5; 7 bases line up with TRBD1. Germline V lookup: CDR1 SEHNR, CDR2 FQNEAQ (reference sequence). The CDR3 is 17 amino acids. Unmatched junction bases numbered 8, after V lost 0 bases and J lost 1 base. The DNA of the CDR3 is TGTGCCAGCAGCTTAGCAGCCAGGGGGTACTTCCAAGAGACCCAGTACTTC. Translation gives CASSLAARGYFQETQYF.

The genes are TRBV6-1 and TRBJ2-4, with 7 bases identical to TRBD1. The germline gives CDR1 MNHNS, CDR2 SASEGT. The CDR3 length is 15 residues. V trimming: 2 bases; J trimming: 0 bases; junction bases outside the gene matches: 1. In DNA form, the CDR3 reads TGTGCCAGCAGTGAAAGGGGGCTAGCCAAAAACATTCAGTACTTC. This encodes CASSERGLAKNIQYF.

The rearrangement uses TRBV4-1 and TRBJ1-1, with 7 bases matching TRBD1. The CDR3 runs to 13 residues. V lost 4 bases and J lost 7; bases outside the gene matches: 6. Germline CDR1 MGHRA, CDR2 YSYEKL. The CDR3 protein is CASSPRQGDEAFF. DNA of the CDR3: TGCGCCAGCAGCCCTCGACAGGGCGATGAAGCTTTCTTT.

The chain is built from TRBV6-4 and TRBJ1-1, with D possibly being TRBD1 (5 bases). This CDR3 region has 13 residues. Germline V gene sequence: CDR1 MRHNA, CDR2 SNTAGT. V was shortened by 6 bases and J by 8 bases, with 16 bases between the two germline ends. CDR3 in amino acids: CASSTVGGGEAFF. The CDR3 DNA sequence: TGTGCCAGCAGCACGGTGGGGGGTGGCGAAGCTTTCTTT.

The chain combines TRBV9 with TRBJ2-6; 7 positions agree with TRBD2. The CDR3 covers 18 residues. The junction had 10 bases not matched to a gene; V was cut back by 4 bases and J by 0 bases. Per the germline V gene, CDR1 is SGDLS and CDR2 is YYNGEE. CDR3 in amino acids: CASSLRERESSGANVLTF. The CDR3 DNA is TGTGCCAGCAGCCTCCGCGAGCGGGAAAGCTCTGGGGCCAACGTCCTGACTTTC.

This chain joins TRBV11-2 and TRBJ1-2, with TRBD1 identical over 9 bases. Trimming cost V 0 bases and J 8 bases; bases outside gene matches: 4. The CDR3 is 14 residues long. Germline CDR1 is SGHAT and CDR2 is FQNNGV. The DNA for the CDR3 is TGTGCCAGCAGCTTAGAGGGGACAGGGAAAGGCTACACCTTC. As protein: CASSLEGTGKGYTF.

The table lists this clone with a count of one. This sequence joins TRBV18 and TRBJ2-3; 8 nucleotides line up with TRBD1. Germline assignment: CDR1 KGHSH and CDR2 LQKENI. The CDR3 is 13 residues long. V gave up 4 bases and J gave up 4 bases; unmatched junction bases: 1. CDR3 nucleotide sequence: TGTGCCAGCTCACTGGACAGGGCAGATACGCAGTATTTT. Its protein is CASSLDRADTQYF.

V gene TRBV29-1 combines with J gene TRBJ2-1; TRBD2 agrees at 12 bases. Trimming at V came to 7 bases and at J to 5 bases, leaving 3 bases not matched to a gene. This CDR3 has 13 residues. CDR1 and CDR2 from the germline V gene are SQVTM and ANQGSEA. The CDR3 region has the DNA TGCAGCGGCGGACTAGCGGGGCACAATGAGCAGTTCTTC. Protein: CSGGLAGHNEQFF.

About this clone: Other DNA sequences of this sample code for an identical CDR3. The chain carries TRBV9 and TRBJ2-1; the match to TRBD2 covers 14 bases. Germline CDR1 and CDR2: SGDLS and YYNGEE. This CDR3 is 15 amino acids long. V was pared by 2 bases and J by 7 bases, with 2 bases of the junction left unmatched. The CDR3 loop reads CASSVGTSGSNEQFF. The CDR3 DNA is TGTGCCAGCAGCGTGGGGACTAGCGGGAGTAATGAGCAGTTCTTC.

This clone was observed a single time. The V call is TRBV9, the J call TRBJ2-1; tentative D call: TRBD1 (5 bases). CDR3 length equals 15 residues. Looked up from germline, CDR1 is SGDLS and CDR2 is YYNGEE. Trimming removed 7 bases from V and 4 bases from J, with 18 bases in between. CDR3 nucleotides: TGTGCCAGCGCCCCCTGGGCAGGGAATTACAATGAGCAGTTCTTC. This codes for CASAPWAGNYNEQFF.

The chain recombines TRBV21-1 with TRBJ2-7; TRBD1, as called in the table, went unchecked against the DNA. TRBV21-1 is deemed a pseudogene. This CDR3 region has 20 residues. CDR3 loop: CASSNRLPPFYRVPPYEQYF. The CDR3 coding sequence is TGTGCCAGCAGCAATCGATTGCCCCCCTTCTACAGGGTCCCACCCTACGAGCAGTACTTC.

The chain links TRBV4-2 to TRBJ2-1, with 11 positions matching TRBD2. The CDR3 consists of 17 residues. Looked up from germline, CDR1 is LGHNA and CDR2 is YNFKEQ. V lost 0 bases, J lost 6 bases, and 7 bases stayed unmatched. In DNA, the CDR3 is TGTGCCAGCAGCCAAGAACTAGCGGGAGTACTGGGCAATGAGCAGTTCTTC. It is translated as CASSQELAGVLGNEQFF.

The chain carries TRBV28 and TRBJ1-2; D gene ambiguous. V was shortened by 0 bases and J by 8 bases, with 25 bases between the two germline ends. This CDR3 is 18 amino acids long. Per the germline V gene, CDR1 is MDHEN and CDR2 is SYDVKM. The CDR3 coding sequence is TGTGCCAGCAGTTTATGGGGCAGCCGGGTTCTCCCTATGGAGGGCTACACCTTC. Protein: CASSLWGSRVLPMEGYTF.

The genes are TRBV4-2 and TRBJ2-1; 7 nucleotides match TRBD1. The germline CDR1 and CDR2 sequences are LGHNA and YNFKEQ. The CDR3 is 14 amino acids. V shed 5 bases, J shed 5 bases, and the junction held 6 bases outside the gene matches. CDR3 nucleotides: TGTGCCAGCAGCGTGGGACAGACAAACAATGAGCAGTTCTTC. This gives the protein CASSVGQTNNEQFF.

The chain uses TRBV4-1 and TRBJ1-4; 10 nucleotides line up with TRBD1. V lost 0 bases to trimming and J lost 0 bases; unmatched junction nucleotides: 4. Germline CDR1 is MGHRA and CDR2 is YSYEKL. The CDR3 is 18 amino acids. The CDR3 DNA reads as TGCGCCAGCAGCCAAGAAGGGACAGGGGTGGCAACTAATGAAAAACTGTTTTTT. It specifies CASSQEGTGVATNEKLFF.

The chain recombines TRBV7-8 with TRBJ1-2; D is possibly TRBD1 (5 bases). This CDR3 has 14 amino acids. Germline lookup yields CDR1 SGHVS and CDR2 FQNEAQ. Trimming shortened V by 1 base and J by 5 bases, and 11 bases separated the two germline ends. CDR3 DNA sequence: TGTGCCAGCAGCTTAGGGTTTGGGGGATATGGCTACACCTTC. Its protein is CASSLGFGGYGYTF.

The chain joins TRBV7-2 to TRBJ2-3; D call uncertain. The CDR3 consists of 14 residues. V was pared by 5 bases and J by 1 base, with 10 bases between. Looked up from germline, CDR1 is SGHTA and CDR2 is FQGNSA. The CDR3 reads CASSPRVGTDTQYF. Written as DNA, the CDR3 is TGTGCCAGCAGCCCCCGCGTAGGCACAGATACGCAGTATTTT.

The chain employs TRBV6-5 and TRBJ1-4; possible D gene TRBD1, 5 bases. This CDR3 is built from 16 residues. Trimming stripped 1 base from V and 14 bases from J, with 23 bases between. Germline lookup yields CDR1 MNHEY and CDR2 SVGAGI. As DNA, the CDR3 is TGTGCCAGCAGTTACTTCTCTCCCGGTCGAGGGTGGGGCCTGTTTTTT. It translates to CASSYFSPGRGWGLFF.

The chain carries TRBV11-2 and TRBJ2-4; no clear D. Trimming cost V 4 bases and J 1 base, with 14 bases left between them. Germline CDR1 reads SGHAT; CDR2 reads FQNNGV. This CDR3 comprises 16 residues. This chain's CDR3 is CASSSRAPLAKNIQYF. Here the CDR3 DNA reads TGTGCCAGCAGCTCACGGGCGCCCCTCGCCAAAAACATTCAGTACTTC.

V gene TRBV27 combines with J gene TRBJ1-3; D perhaps matches TRBD1 (5 bases). V lost 6 bases to trimming and J lost 3 bases, with 15 bases between them. The CDR3 spans 15 residues. The germline gives CDR1 MNHEY, CDR2 SMNVEV (reference sequence). This chain's CDR3 is CASSPEAGYGNTIYF. The CDR3 nucleotides read TGTGCCAGCAGCCCCGAGGCAGGGTATGGAAACACCATATATTTT.

The rearrangement joins TRBV9 to TRBJ2-3; 12 bases fit TRBD2. Trimming cost V 4 bases and J 6 bases; bases outside gene matches: 6. Per germline, CDR1 SGDLS and CDR2 YYNGEE. The CDR3 totals 15 residues. The CDR3 loop reads CASSPASGRADTQYF. The CDR3 region has the DNA TGTGCCAGCAGCCCCGCTAGCGGGAGGGCCGATACGCAGTATTTT.

The CDR3 loop reads CSASVASESYEQYF. The CDR3 nucleotides are TGCAGCGCGTCAGTTGCTAGCGAGTCCTACGAGCAGTACTTC. The rearrangement uses TRBV29-1 and TRBJ2-7, with D maybe TRBD2 (6 bases). The germline V and J ends were trimmed by 7 bases and 1 base, with 17 bases remaining between them. The CDR3 is made up of 14 amino acids. Per germline, CDR1 SQVTM and CDR2 ANQGSEA.